A selection of T cell receptor beta chains follows, all from one sample in a study of Ad26.COV2.S vaccination and SARS-CoV-2 variants. Profiled with immunoSEQ multiplex PCR; TCRdb holds only in-frame clones, not every one. The sample has about 140,000 clones; just over 85% are singletons. Specimen: peripheral blood, collected after recovery from COVID-19. The source of these receptors is a human donor who had recovered from COVID-19. The conserved cysteine and the conserved F or W are not part of the CDR3 here. D genes are given only for firm matches. Size is stated for part of the rows, as once, few or many counts, or as a class when the clone is expanded.

j_call	v_call	clone_size	d_call	cdr3_aa
TRBJ1-5	TRBV19	NA	NA	ASSFRGDQPQH
TRBJ1-3	TRBV18	NA	NA	ASSPPSGVSGNTIY
TRBJ1-4	TRBV2	NA	NA	ASSDREGGGNEKLF
TRBJ1-1	TRBV19	NA	TRBD1	ASSMGTGGTEAF
TRBJ1-4	TRBV5-1	NA	NA	ASSLATGGDEKLF
TRBJ2-5	TRBV5-1	NA	NA	ASSSGVADTQETQY
TRBJ1-1	TRBV5-4	few	NA	ASSKIQETEAF
TRBJ1-3	TRBV6-1	once	NA	ASSGVEERGRNTIY
TRBJ2-7	TRBV27	NA	NA	ASSPGRAYEQY
TRBJ1-6	TRBV19	NA	NA	ASSILAENNSPLH
TRBJ2-5	TRBV5-1	NA	NA	ASSLGELQETQY
TRBJ2-1	TRBV5-1	NA	TRBD1	ASSFGQGYNEQF
TRBJ1-6	TRBV7-8	few	TRBD1	ASSQGTGDSPLH
TRBJ2-5	TRBV19	NA	NA	ASSMGEMQTQY
TRBJ2-1	TRBV5-1	NA	NA	ASSPLGTTGLGGNEQF
TRBJ2-7	TRBV29-1	NA	TRBD1	SVDTGTGVIEQY
TRBJ2-5	TRBV19	NA	NA	ASSTRPQETQY
TRBJ2-1	TRBV30	NA	NA	AWTYGEEQF
TRBJ2-7	TRBV7-9	NA	TRBD1	ASSRLGQGGNEQY
TRBJ2-2	TRBV6-5	few	NA	ASSYNTGELF
TRBJ1-2	TRBV6-5	NA	NA	ASSYSRGGGGYT
TRBJ2-3	TRBV7-9	NA	TRBD1	ASSLVKWNSGTENDTQY
TRBJ1-3	TRBV7-2	NA	NA	ASSLAFSGNTIY
TRBJ2-7	TRBV5-1	NA	TRBD2	ASSSGLAAYEQY
TRBJ2-3	TRBV25-1	NA	NA	ASSEGDLSTDTQY
TRBJ1-2	TRBV5-3	NA	NA	ARSRGSNYGYT